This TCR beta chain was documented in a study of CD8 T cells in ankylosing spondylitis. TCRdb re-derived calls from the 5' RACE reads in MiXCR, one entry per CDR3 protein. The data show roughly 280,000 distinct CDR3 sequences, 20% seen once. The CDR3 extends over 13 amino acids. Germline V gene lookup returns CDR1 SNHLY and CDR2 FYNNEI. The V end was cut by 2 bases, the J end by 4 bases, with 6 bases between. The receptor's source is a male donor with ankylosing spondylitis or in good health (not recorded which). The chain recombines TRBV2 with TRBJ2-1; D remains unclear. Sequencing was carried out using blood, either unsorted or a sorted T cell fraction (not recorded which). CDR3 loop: CASSEKGYNEQFF. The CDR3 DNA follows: TGTGCCAGCAGTGAAAAAGGGTACAATGAGCAGTTCTTC.